This T cell receptor beta chain came from a study of T cell responses to AZD1222 COVID-19 vaccine. Findings and limits, study-wide: All repertoire sampling was performed exclusively after the peak T cell response.

Libraries were prepared by immunoSEQ multiplex PCR; TCRdb keeps only in-frame clonotypes and omits some of them. This sample has roughly 150,000 clones, with roughly 90% found just once. A word on this clone: The antigen is undetermined.

The CDR3 extends over 13 amino acids. Between the trimmed V and J ends, which lost 7 bases and 4 bases, there was a span of 12 bases. The germline V gene encodes CDR1 LNHDA and CDR2 SQIVND (reference sequence). The genes are TRBV19 and TRBJ2-3; no reliable D call. The TCR originated in an adult in good health. This sample comprised peripheral blood, obtained on day 0 of AZD1222 vaccination. CDR3 protein: CASNLMGSDTQYF. CDR3 bases: TGTGCCAGTAACCTAATGGGCTCAGATACGCAGTATTTT.